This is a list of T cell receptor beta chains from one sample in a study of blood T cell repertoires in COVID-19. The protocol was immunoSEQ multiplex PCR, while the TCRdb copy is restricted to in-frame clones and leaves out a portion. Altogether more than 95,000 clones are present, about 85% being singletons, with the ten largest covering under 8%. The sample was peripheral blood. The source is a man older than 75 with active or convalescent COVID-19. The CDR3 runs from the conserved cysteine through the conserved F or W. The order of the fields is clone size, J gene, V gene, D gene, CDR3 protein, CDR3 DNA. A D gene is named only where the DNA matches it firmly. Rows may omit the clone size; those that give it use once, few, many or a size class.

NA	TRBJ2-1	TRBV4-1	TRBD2	CASSQELGLANEQFF	TGCGCCAGCAGCCAAGAATTGGGACTAGCGAATGAGCAGTTCTTC
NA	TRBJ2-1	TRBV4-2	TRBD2	CASSQGREGYNEQFF	TGTGCCAGCAGCCAGGGACGGGAGGGATACAATGAGCAGTTCTTC
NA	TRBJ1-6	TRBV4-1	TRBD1	CASSQVTGDNSPLHF	TGCGCCAGCAGCCAAGTGACAGGGGATAATTCACCCCTCCACTTT
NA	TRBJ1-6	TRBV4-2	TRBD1	CASKMGDRGFDSPLHF	TGTGCCAGTAAAATGGGGGACAGGGGGTTCGATTCACCCCTCCACTTT
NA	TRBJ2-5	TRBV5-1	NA	CASSFPVEQETQYF	TGCGCCAGCAGCTTTCCGGTCGAACAAGAGACCCAGTACTTC
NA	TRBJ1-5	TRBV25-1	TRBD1	CASSASTGANQPQHF	TGTGCCAGCAGCGCTTCGACAGGGGCCAATCAGCCCCAGCATTTT
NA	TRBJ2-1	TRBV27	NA	CASSLSIQTYNEQFF	TGTGCCAGCAGTTTATCGATACAAACCTACAATGAGCAGTTCTTC
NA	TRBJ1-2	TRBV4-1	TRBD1	CASSQDSPGQGNYGYTF	TGCGCCAGCAGCCAAGACAGTCCGGGACAGGGGAACTATGGCTACACCTTC
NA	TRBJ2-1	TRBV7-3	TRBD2	CASSSLAGGTNEQFF	TGTGCCAGCAGCTCCCTGGCGGGGGGCACCAATGAGCAGTTCTTC
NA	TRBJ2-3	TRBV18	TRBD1	CASSLRQGAGDTQYF	TGTGCCAGCTCACTAAGACAGGGGGCTGGAGATACGCAGTATTTT
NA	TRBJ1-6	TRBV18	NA	CASSPETDSNSPLHF	TGTGCCAGCTCACCTGAGACAGACTCAAATTCACCCCTCCACTTT
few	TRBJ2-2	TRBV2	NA	CASSPTGELFF	TGTGCCAGCAGTCCTACCGGGGAGCTGTTTTTT
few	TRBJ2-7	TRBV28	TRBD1	CASRPGTDSYEQYF	TGTGCCAGCAGACCTGGGACAGATTCTTACGAGCAGTACTTC
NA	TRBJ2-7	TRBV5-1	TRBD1	CASSAAGGTGGNLWSYEQYF	TGCGCCAGCAGCGCGGCGGGAGGGACAGGGGGTAATCTTTGGTCCTACGAGCAGTACTTC
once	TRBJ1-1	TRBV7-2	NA	CASSLGGGTFAFF	TGTGCCAGCAGCTTAGGCGGGGGGACTTTTGCTTTCTTT
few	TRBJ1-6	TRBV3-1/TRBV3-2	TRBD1	CASSQPGTGLSNSPLHF	TGTGCCAGCAGCCAACCCGGGACAGGGTTAAGCAATTCACCCCTCCACTTT
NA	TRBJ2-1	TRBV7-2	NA	CASSRTETVFYNEQFF	TGTGCCAGCAGTCGGACCGAGACAGTCTTCTACAATGAGCAGTTCTTC
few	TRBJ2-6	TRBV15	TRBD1	CATSRENRGVGANVLTF	TGTGCCACCAGCAGAGAAAACAGGGGAGTGGGGGCCAACGTCCTGACTTTC
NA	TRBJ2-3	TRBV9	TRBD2	CASSAGLAVTDTQYF	TGTGCCAGCAGCGCGGGACTAGCGGTCACAGATACGCAGTATTTT
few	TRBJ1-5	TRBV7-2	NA	CASSSVRGFGQPQHF	TGTGCCAGCAGCTCAGTGCGGGGGTTTGGACAGCCCCAGCATTTT
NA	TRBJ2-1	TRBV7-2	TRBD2	CASSPIAGGPNEQFF	TGTGCCAGCAGCCCCATAGCGGGAGGGCCCAATGAGCAGTTCTTC
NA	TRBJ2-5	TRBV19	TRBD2	CASSRLGTSGQETQYF	TGTGCCAGTAGTAGGCTCGGGACTAGCGGGCAAGAGACCCAGTACTTC
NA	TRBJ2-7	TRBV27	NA	CASSFSVQGGYEQYF	TGTGCCAGCAGTTTTTCAGTGCAAGGGGGCTACGAGCAGTACTTC
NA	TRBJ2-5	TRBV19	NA	CASSPLSEQETQYF	TGTGCCAGTAGCCCTTTGAGCGAACAAGAGACCCAGTACTTC
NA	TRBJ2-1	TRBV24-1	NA	CATSDWGKGSYNEQFF	TGTGCCACCAGTGATTGGGGCAAAGGCTCCTACAATGAGCAGTTCTTC
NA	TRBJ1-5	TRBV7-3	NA	CASSQAKNQPQHF	TGTGCCAGCAGCCAGGCCAAGAATCAGCCCCAGCATTTT
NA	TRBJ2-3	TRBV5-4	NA	CASSKSPLGRTDTQYF	TGTGCCAGCAGCAAGAGCCCCCTAGGCCGGACAGATACGCAGTATTTT
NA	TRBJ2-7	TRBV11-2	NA	CASSPRQDHEQYF	TGTGCCAGCAGCCCCCGACAGGACCACGAGCAGTACTTC
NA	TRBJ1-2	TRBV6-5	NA	CASSYSRDKYGYTF	TGTGCCAGCAGTTACTCGAGGGACAAGTATGGCTACACCTTC
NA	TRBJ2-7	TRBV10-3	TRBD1	CAIRTGTGDYEQYF	TGTGCCATCAGGACCGGGACAGGAGACTACGAGCAGTACTTC
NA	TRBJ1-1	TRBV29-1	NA	CSVESVQGLRTEAFF	TGCAGCGTTGAATCGGTTCAGGGGTTAAGAACTGAAGCTTTCTTT
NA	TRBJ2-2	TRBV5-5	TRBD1	CASSPTPTGSGELFF	TGTGCCAGCAGCCCAACACCGACAGGGTCCGGGGAGCTGTTTTTT
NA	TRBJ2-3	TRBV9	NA	CASGWETSTDTQYF	TGTGCCAGCGGATGGGAGACATCAACAGATACGCAGTATTTT
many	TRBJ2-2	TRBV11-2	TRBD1	CASSRWGQGNTGELFF	TGTGCCAGCAGCAGATGGGGACAGGGGAACACCGGGGAGCTGTTTTTT
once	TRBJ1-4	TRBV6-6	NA	CASSYGDTREKLFF	TGTGCCAGCAGTTACGGAGATACGAGAGAAAAACTGTTTTTT
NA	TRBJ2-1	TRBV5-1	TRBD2	CASSLIPLAGGGGNEQFF	TGCGCCAGCAGCTTGATCCCCCTAGCGGGAGGAGGTGGCAATGAGCAGTTCTTC